These 27 T cell receptor beta chains came from one sample sequenced in a study of shared clonotypes between healthy human individuals. Using immunoSEQ multiplex PCR, the repertoire was profiled, and TCRdb retains in-frame clones only, with some absent. The sample contains around 480,000 clones, around 79% of which appear only once. Material for sequencing was PBMCs. All receptors derive from a woman aged 35 to 49 in good health. Some clones in this sample may be carry-over from other donors' samples.

V is TRBV19 and J is TRBJ2-3, with TRBD2 matching over 9 bases. From germline, CDR1 is LNHDA and CDR2 SQIVND (reference sequence). The CDR3 consists of 15 residues. Trimming cost V 3 bases and J 7 bases; bases outside gene matches: 8. CDR3 nucleotides: TGTGCCAGTAGTATGACTAGCGGCCTGGGCCATACGCAGTATTTT. Its protein is CASSMTSGLGHTQYF. The entire variable domain, with the rest obtained from reference TRBV19 and TRBJ2-3, is as follows: DGGITQSPKYLFRKEGQNVTLSCEQNLNHDAMYWYRQDPGQGLRLIYYSQIVNDFQKGDIAEGYSVSREKKESFPLTVTSAQKNPTAFYLCASSMTSGLGHTQYFGPGTRLTVL.

The chain employs TRBV11-2 and TRBJ2-3, with TRBD2 identical over 11 bases. V trimming: 3 bases; J trimming: 5 bases; junction bases outside the gene matches: 13. This CDR3 comprises 18 residues. The germline CDR1 and CDR2 sequences are SGHAT and FQNNGV. Here the CDR3 reads CASSLGTSGPQVGDTQYF. CDR3 nucleotide sequence: TGTGCCAGCAGCTTGGGGACTAGCGGCCCGCAAGTTGGAGATACGCAGTATTTT.

Comment on this clone: This sample also contains other DNA sequences that code for the same CDR3. The chain employs TRBV6-1 and TRBJ2-1; 8 bases agree with TRBD2. The ends lost 3 bases at V and 3 bases at J; junction bases unmatched: 4. CDR1 MNHNS and CDR2 SASEGT come from the germline V gene. The CDR3 has 15 residues. CDR3 sequence reads: CASSEAGGSYNEQFF. The CDR3 DNA follows: TGTGCCAGCAGTGAGGCGGGAGGCAGCTACAATGAGCAGTTCTTC.

This chain connects TRBV6-1 to TRBJ1-1; tentative D call: TRBD1 (6 bases). The germline V gene encodes CDR1 MNHNS and CDR2 SASEGT. The V end was cut by 7 bases, the J end by 6 bases, with 15 bases between. The CDR3 runs to 13 residues. The CDR3 spells CASTRIQGSEAFF. The CDR3 DNA is TGTGCCAGCACTAGAATACAGGGCTCTGAAGCTTTCTTT.

The V call is TRBV2, the J call TRBJ2-6; D call uncertain. Germline V gene sequence: CDR1 SNHLY, CDR2 FYNNEI. The germline V and J ends were trimmed by 6 bases and 0 bases, with 9 bases remaining between them. CDR3 length: 15 residues. The CDR3 DNA reads as TGTGCCAGCAGCTGGGCCGACTCTGGGGCCAACGTCCTGACTTTC. It specifies CASSWADSGANVLTF.

This clone is a singleton in its sample. This chain joins TRBV6-1 and TRBJ2-5, with 7 positions matching TRBD1. CDR1 is MNHNS, CDR2 SASEGT, per germline. The CDR3 is 15 amino acids. The V and J ends lost 6 bases and 2 bases, in that order; junction bases with no gene match: 9. The CDR3 nucleotides are TGTGCCAGCAGAGAGACCGTGGGACAGCAAGAGACCCAGTACTTC. Its translation: CASRETVGQQETQYF.

V is TRBV28 and J is TRBJ2-1, with 16 bases aligning to TRBD2. This CDR3 comprises 19 residues. Germline V gene lookup returns CDR1 MDHEN and CDR2 SYDVKM. V lost 6 bases and J lost 2; bases outside the gene matches: 10. The CDR3 DNA sequence: TGTGCCAGCAGCCCGGGACTAGCGGGAGGGCCGCGAACCTACAATGAGCAGTTCTTC. It encodes CASSPGLAGGPRTYNEQFF.

V usage is TRBV12-5 and J usage is TRBJ2-5, with TRBD2 matching 9 bases. The CDR3 runs 13 residues. The germline gives CDR1 LGHNT, CDR2 FRNRAP. The ends lost 2 bases at V and 5 bases at J; junction bases unmatched: 0. The CDR3 bases are TGTGCTAGTGGTTTGAGCGGGGGGGAGACCCAGTACTTC. Translating gives CASGLSGGETQYF.

CDR3 residues: CASSISGTASFGNTIYF. Here the CDR3 DNA reads TGTGCCAGCAGCATATCCGGGACAGCGTCATTTGGAAACACCATATATTTT. The chain is built from TRBV9 and TRBJ1-3, with 7 bases matching TRBD1. CDR1 is SGDLS and CDR2 is YYNGEE in the germline V gene. Losses at the gene ends were 4 bases for V and 3 bases for J; bases not matched to a gene: 13. The CDR3 extends over 17 amino acids.

The chain has TRBV15 and TRBJ2-7; 8 nucleotides agree with TRBD1. V lost 3 bases, J lost 10 bases, and 14 bases stayed unmatched. CDR3 length: 15 amino acids. The germline gives CDR1 LNHNV, CDR2 YYDKDF (reference sequence). DNA of the CDR3: TGTGCCACCAGCAGTTGGACAGGGTCTCCCTACGGACAGTACTTC. Amino acids: CATSSWTGSPYGQYF.

DNA of the CDR3: TGCAGCGTTGGTGGGGGGTACACCGGGGAGCTGTTTTTT. Translating it yields CSVGGGYTGELFF. The chain carries TRBV29-1 and TRBJ2-2; TRBD2 might be the D (6 bases). V was shortened by 4 bases and J by 3 bases, with 9 bases between the two germline ends. There are 13 residues in the CDR3. Germline-derived CDR1 and CDR2 are SQVTM and ANQGSEA.

The chain recombines TRBV4-2 with TRBJ2-1; D possibly matches TRBD1 or TRBD2 (5 bases each). Trimming left V 1 base short and J 5 bases short, with 6 bases between. The CDR3 runs 13 residues. In germline, CDR1 is LGHNA, CDR2 YNFKEQ. For the CDR3, the DNA is TGTGCCAGCAGCCAAGTGGGGGACAATGAGCAGTTCTTC. Amino acids: CASSQVGDNEQFF.

The chain joins TRBV18 to TRBJ2-3; D remains unclear. V lost 3 bases and J lost 2, with 6 bases in between. Germline V gene lookup returns CDR1 KGHSH and CDR2 LQKENI. This CDR3 comprises 13 residues. The CDR3 region has the DNA TGTGCCAGCTCACCCTATTCCACAGATACGCAGTATTTT. It codes for CASSPYSTDTQYF.

This clone turned up a few times. The genes are TRBV7-9 and TRBJ2-7, with a tentative D call TRBD1 (6 bases). Trimming took off 6 bases at V and 6 bases at J, with 18 bases between the two ends. The CDR3 loop spans 14 amino acids. Germline V gene data show CDR1 as SEHNR and CDR2 as FQNEAQ (reference sequence). The CDR3 sequence: CASSFMTGRSEQYF. The CDR3 DNA reads as TGTGCCAGCAGTTTCATGACAGGACGGAGCGAGCAGTACTTC.

This clone has a single count. This chain uses TRBV7-2 with TRBJ2-5; D might be TRBD2 (6 bases). Looked up from germline, CDR1 is SGHTA and CDR2 is FQGNSA. This CDR3 spans 15 amino acids. V lost 0 bases, J lost 5 bases, and 13 bases lay in between. CDR3 sequence (DNA): TGTGCCAGCAGCTTAGCGCGTAGGGCGGGGGAGACCCAGTACTTC. Its translation: CASSLARRAGETQYF.

This clone was detected a few times. V is TRBV10-2 and J is TRBJ2-1, with 13 bases that match TRBD2. This CDR3 is built from 16 residues. CDR1 is WSHSY, CDR2 SAAADI, per germline. With V trimmed by 2 bases and J by 8 bases, 6 bases remained unmatched. This CDR3 is CASSEASGLAGYEQFF. CDR3 sequence (DNA): TGCGCCAGCAGTGAGGCCTCGGGACTAGCGGGATATGAGCAGTTCTTC.

The chain employs TRBV6-1 and TRBJ2-1; unclear D gene. The V end was cut by 6 bases, the J end by 3 bases, with 0 bases between. Germline V gene lookup returns CDR1 MNHNS and CDR2 SASEGT. The CDR3 runs to 10 residues. The CDR3 here is CASSYNEQFF. The CDR3 coding sequence is TGTGCCAGCAGCTACAATGAGCAGTTCTTC.

The J gene is TRBJ2-2, the V gene TRBV7-3; 12 bases map to TRBD1. The CDR3 loop spans 19 amino acids. Germline trimming cut 5 bases from V and 1 base from J; bases unmatched to any gene: 11. Germline V lookup: CDR1 SGHTA, CDR2 FQGTGA. The CDR3 bases are TGTGCCAGCAGCATCCAGGGACAGGGGGCTGTTGAGAACACCGGGGAGCTGTTTTTT. Translated: CASSIQGQGAVENTGELFF.

The J gene is TRBJ2-7, the V gene TRBV11-2; the D gene is possibly TRBD2 (6 bases). The CDR3 runs 15 residues. Germline V gene lookup returns CDR1 SGHAT and CDR2 FQNNGV. V was shortened by 5 bases and J by 5 bases, with 19 bases between the two germline ends. The CDR3 nucleotides are TGTGCCAGCAGCCGACCGGGACTTCGTAAGGACGAGCAGTACTTC. Its translation: CASSRPGLRKDEQYF.

V gene TRBV30 combines with J gene TRBJ2-3; 7 positions match TRBD2. In germline, CDR1 is GTSNPN, CDR2 SVGIG (reference sequence). The CDR3 has 16 residues. With 0 bases clipped from V and 3 bases from J, the junction kept 9 bases outside the gene matches. CDR3 DNA sequence: TGTGCCTGGAGTGTACCACCGGGAGGCGGGACAGATACGCAGTATTTT. It specifies CAWSVPPGGGTDTQYF.

V usage is TRBV7-9 and J usage is TRBJ2-5; the D is unclear. This CDR3 contains 16 residues. Germline V gene lookup returns CDR1 SEHNR and CDR2 FQNEAQ (reference sequence). The V end was cut by 1 base, the J end by 5 bases, with 17 bases between. CDR3 in amino acids: CASSLEVRDPAETQYF. CDR3 in DNA: TGTGCCAGCAGCTTAGAAGTGAGAGACCCTGCGGAGACCCAGTACTTC.

The chain combines TRBV7-8 with TRBJ2-3, with D unresolved. Trimming cost V 4 bases and J 5 bases, with 4 bases left between them. Germline CDR1 and CDR2: SGHVS and FQNEAQ. The CDR3 spans 11 residues. CDR3 coding DNA: TGTGCCAGCAGCTGGGGAGATACGCAGTATTTT. Translation gives CASSWGDTQYF.

This clone was found once. The chain combines TRBV28 with TRBJ1-5, with TRBD1 as a possible D gene (6 bases). V was shortened by 10 bases and J by 2 bases, with 27 bases between the two germline ends. This CDR3 has 18 residues. The germline CDR1 and CDR2 sequences are MDHEN and SYDVKM. CDR3 DNA: TGTGCCATAACGGGCAGGGTACGAGGGGGTGTTGGCAATCAGCCCCAGCATTTT. Its translation: CAITGRVRGGVGNQPQHF.

The chain joins TRBV7-2 to TRBJ1-4; maybe TRBD1 (6 bases). The germline V gene has CDR1 SGHTA and CDR2 FQGNSA. This CDR3 is 16 amino acids long. Trimming stripped 5 bases from V and 8 bases from J, with 21 bases between. The CDR3 DNA reads as TGTGCCAGCAGCCGTGGGAGAGGGGGGGGATACGAAAAACTGTTTTTT. It is translated as CASSRGRGGGYEKLFF.

The sample holds one count of this clone. The CDR3 reads CASSLKTTNYGYTF. The CDR3 DNA reads TGTGCCAGCAGCTTAAAAACCACTAACTATGGCTACACCTTC. The genes are TRBV7-9 and TRBJ1-2; unclear D gene. The V and J ends lost 2 bases and 0 bases respectively, with 7 bases between them. Germline V gene lookup returns CDR1 SEHNR and CDR2 FQNEAQ (reference sequence). The CDR3 length is 14 residues. Full variable domain (missing parts from reference TRBV7-9 and TRBJ1-2): DTGVSQNPRHKITKRGQNVTFRCDPISEHNRLYWYRQTLGQGPEFLTYFQNEAQLEKSRLLSDRFSAERPKGSFSTLEIQRTEQGDSAMYLCASSLKTTNYGYTFGSGTRLTVV.

This clone was recorded a few times. V gene TRBV28 combines with J gene TRBJ1-1; a weak D match, TRBD1 (6 bases). The germline V and J ends were trimmed by 10 bases and 4 bases, with 13 bases remaining between them. The CDR3 length is 12 residues. CDR1 is MDHEN and CDR2 is SYDVKM in the germline V gene. This CDR3 is CAISRGLTEAFF. The DNA of the CDR3 is TGTGCCATTTCCAGGGGTCTCACTGAAGCTTTCTTT.

The chain employs TRBV29-1 and TRBJ1-2; 10 nucleotides line up with TRBD1. The germline CDR1 and CDR2 sequences are SQVTM and ANQGSEA. V lost 5 bases to trimming and J lost 8 bases; unmatched junction nucleotides: 8. This CDR3 comprises 13 residues. Here the CDR3 DNA reads TGCAGCGTTCTCGGGACAGGGGACGGGGGCTACACCTTC. As protein: CSVLGTGDGGYTF.